This section outlines one T cell receptor (beta chain) sequence together with its context. Its antigen is as yet unknown. Making TCR cDNA involved 5'RACE template switching, which added UMIs and a universal primer site. MiXCR was run by TCRdb on the 5' RACE reads, yielding one entry per CDR3 protein. The data contain some 550,000 distinct CDR3 sequences, 15% to 20% of them seen just once; the ten biggest clones take up roughly an eighth. The data derive from a study of T cells after yellow fever vaccination. Study outcomes and limitations: A large majority of primary-vaccination clones showed up again after the booster (roughly 96% CD4, 75% to 90% CD8). A limited proportion of clonotypes was detected within both the CD4 and CD8 compartments. Weaker in magnitude, the secondary response showed a faster peak on day 5 versus 15.

Looked up from germline, CDR1 is SGHVS and CDR2 is FNYEAQ. The ends lost 4 bases at V and 5 bases at J; junction bases unmatched: 4. The CDR3 contains 14 residues. The chain recombines TRBV7-6 with TRBJ1-1; 10 positions match TRBD1. The starting material was PBMCs, obtained 15 days after the yellow fever booster vaccination. This TCR was sampled from a man younger than 40 who received the YFV17D yellow fever vaccine. The CDR3 here is CASSYGTGVTEAFF. The CDR3 bases are TGTGCCAGCAGCTACGGGACAGGGGTGACTGAAGCTTTCTTT.